Below, one T cell receptor (beta chain) is given with its context. The entry originates in a study of cytomegalovirus exposure and HLA in healthy donors. Germline CDR1 reads SEHNR; CDR2 reads FQNEAQ (reference sequence). CDR3 length: 12 residues. The study ran its PCR with 60 Vbeta and 13 Jbeta primers. Sequenced by immunoSEQ multiplex PCR; TCRdb stores in-frame clones only, minus some. The sample lists roughly 120,000 clones, approximately 75% occurring once. The material sequenced was PBMCs. The TCR comes from a man aged 45-60 years in good health and CMV-seropositive. The chain links TRBV7-9 to TRBJ2-5; D not resolved. Near its end, the DNA agrees better with TRBJ2-7, so the J call may be wrong. The CDR3 DNA follows: TGTGCCAGCTCCGAGCTTAGCTACGAGCAGTACTTC. This gives the protein CASSELSYEQYF.